The 21 T cell receptor beta chains in this list originate from one sample, sequenced in a study of PD-1 blockade in classical Hodgkin lymphoma. Every patient experienced relapse after autologous stem cell transplantation, and brentuximab vedotin exposure varied. Only in-frame clones appear in the TCRdb table, and some are missing; sequencing was by immunoSEQ multiplex PCR. The repertoire holds roughly 96,000 clones, with 85% to 90% as singletons. This sample comprised peripheral blood mononuclear cells (PBMCs), obtained before the second cycle of nivolumab. The receptors were gathered from a human donor with classical Hodgkin lymphoma.

This sequence joins TRBV5-4 and TRBJ2-1; 9 bases map to TRBD2. J lost 11 bases, V lost 3 bases, and 12 bases had no gene match. Germline V gene lookup returns CDR1 SGHNT and CDR2 YYREEE (reference sequence). The CDR3 spans 15 residues. The CDR3 DNA is TGTGCCAGCAGCTCGCCCATGGCGGGAGGGAAGAAGCAGTTCTTC. Its protein is CASSSPMAGGKKQFF.

The rearrangement joins TRBV4-2 to TRBJ2-6; D might be TRBD1 or TRBD2, each matching 5 bases. Germline V gene data show CDR1 as LGHNA and CDR2 as YNFKEQ. Trimming removed 4 bases from V and 0 bases from J, with 10 bases in between. The CDR3 length is 16 residues. The chain's CDR3 is CASSPGRASGANVLTF. CDR3 DNA sequence: TGTGCCAGCAGCCCGGGACGGGCCTCTGGGGCCAACGTCCTGACTTTC.

The chain employs TRBV25-1 and TRBJ2-7; 7 bases agree with TRBD2. Trimming took 5 bases from V and 6 from J; bases not matched to a gene: 7. Germline V gene sequence: CDR1 MGHDK, CDR2 SYGVNS. This CDR3 contains 13 residues. The CDR3 region is CASSRAGASEQYF. CDR3 in DNA: TGTGCCAGCAGTCGGGCGGGAGCCAGCGAGCAGTACTTC.

The V and J genes are TRBV4-1 and TRBJ1-1; 7 bases fit TRBD1. This CDR3 region has 15 residues. V dropped 1 base and J dropped 1; count of bases not matched to a gene: 3. Germline-derived CDR1 and CDR2 are MGHRA and YSYEKL. This CDR3 reads CASSQAGGQNTEAFF. The CDR3, as DNA: TGCGCCAGCAGCCAAGCAGGGGGGCAGAACACTGAAGCTTTCTTT.

The sample holds one count of this clone. The chain uses TRBV19 and TRBJ1-3, with a tentative D call TRBD1 (6 bases). Germline CDR1 and CDR2: LNHDA and SQIVND (reference sequence). V shed 6 bases and J shed 3 bases, with 12 bases lying between them. The length of the CDR3 is 14 residues. CDR3 DNA sequence: TGTGCCAGTAGGACGGGGGCAAGTGGAAACACCATATATTTT. Amino acid sequence: CASRTGASGNTIYF.

The chain recombines TRBV29-1 with TRBJ2-1, with D possibly TRBD2 on 6 matching bases. The CDR3 contains 13 residues. V was clipped by 3 bases and J by 6 bases, with 12 bases between them. In germline, CDR1 is SQVTM, CDR2 ANQGSEA. The CDR3: CSVDSGLGNEQFF. CDR3 coding DNA: TGCAGCGTTGATTCGGGACTTGGCAATGAGCAGTTCTTC.

This clone is a singleton in its sample. This chain links TRBV5-5 with TRBJ1-4; no reliable D call. The V gene lost 0 bases and the J gene lost 8 bases, with 11 bases spanning the gap. This CDR3 contains 14 residues. The V gene's germline CDR1 is SGHKS and CDR2 YYEKEE (reference sequence). The CDR3 is CASSLVSIREKLFF. As DNA, the CDR3 is TGTGCCAGCAGCTTGGTATCGATCAGGGAAAAACTGTTTTTT.

The chain has TRBV10-1 and TRBJ1-3; possibly TRBD1 for D (6 bases). Germline-derived CDR1 and CDR2 are WNHNN and SYGVQD (reference sequence). Trimming took off 3 bases at V and 1 base at J, with 10 bases between the two ends. The CDR3 runs to 15 residues. Here the CDR3 DNA reads TGCGCCAGCAGTGAACAGGGACTTTCTGGAAACACCATATATTTT. Translating it yields CASSEQGLSGNTIYF.

This clone showed up just once. The J gene is TRBJ1-2, the V gene TRBV27, with D perhaps TRBD1 (5 bases). Germline CDR1 and CDR2: MNHEY and SMNVEV (reference sequence). The V and J ends lost 5 bases and 7 bases respectively, with 14 bases between them. The CDR3 is 13 residues long. The CDR3 DNA reads TGTGCCAGCAGTCCGAGAGGGGTCTCTGGCTACACCTTC. The encoded protein is CASSPRGVSGYTF.

The sample holds a few counts of this clone. J is TRBJ1-2 and V is TRBV6-5; a weak D match, TRBD1 (5 bases). Germline loops: CDR1 MNHEY, CDR2 SVGAGI. V was clipped by 6 bases and J by 4 bases, with 9 bases between them. This CDR3 comprises 12 residues. CDR3 sequence reads: CASRTASYGYTF. As DNA, the CDR3 is TGTGCCAGCAGGACAGCAAGCTATGGCTACACCTTC.

The DNA for the CDR3 is TGTGCCAGTGCTTCGGGACAGATATACGAGCAGTACTTC. Amino acid sequence: CASASGQIYEQYF. V is TRBV19 and J is TRBJ2-7; 7 bases align to TRBD1. Germline CDR1 LNHDA, CDR2 SQIVND (reference sequence). The V segment lost 8 bases and the J segment 4 bases; nucleotides outside the gene matches: 8. The CDR3 loop spans 13 amino acids.

The chain is built from TRBV4-1 and TRBJ2-1, with D tentatively TRBD1 or TRBD2 (5 bases each). From germline, CDR1 is MGHRA and CDR2 YSYEKL. The length of the CDR3 is 15 residues. V lost 4 bases, J lost 0 bases, and 10 bases lay in between. The CDR3 DNA reads TGCGCCAGCAGCCCCTCAGGGAGCTCCTACAATGAGCAGTTCTTC. Translating gives CASSPSGSSYNEQFF.

The rearrangement links TRBV10-2 to TRBJ1-5, with unresolved D. Germline V lookup: CDR1 WSHSY, CDR2 SAAADI. The V gene lost 6 bases and the J gene lost 6 bases, with 15 bases spanning the gap. This CDR3 has 14 residues. DNA of the CDR3: TGCGCCAGCAGACCCGACACTACGAGTCAGCCCCAGCATTTT. It encodes CASRPDTTSQPQHF.

This clone showed up just once. The chain is built from TRBV29-1 and TRBJ2-3; 7 bases map to TRBD2. CDR1 SQVTM and CDR2 ANQGSEA come from the germline V gene. With V trimmed by 6 bases and J by 2 bases, 5 bases remained unmatched. This CDR3 has 13 amino acids. CDR3 nucleotides: TGCAGCGTGCTCCGGGACTACACAGATACGCAGTATTTT. Translating it yields CSVLRDYTDTQYF.

This sequence joins TRBV11-2 and TRBJ2-7; D is perhaps TRBD1 (6 bases). Germline-derived CDR1 and CDR2 are SGHAT and FQNNGV. The length of the CDR3 is 15 residues. Trimming pared 5 bases from V and 0 bases from J, leaving 14 bases between. CDR3 in amino acids: CASSPSPTGSYEQYF. The CDR3 DNA reads TGTGCCAGCAGCCCCAGTCCGACAGGCTCCTACGAGCAGTACTTC.

The chain carries TRBV4-1 and TRBJ2-1; D call uncertain. The CDR3 extends over 18 amino acids. Germline CDR1 MGHRA, CDR2 YSYEKL. The V end lost 2 bases, the J end lost 3 bases, and 20 bases lay between the germline ends. The CDR3 region is CASSQMEYLADNYNEQFF. CDR3 nucleotides: TGCGCCAGCAGCCAAATGGAGTATTTGGCAGATAACTACAATGAGCAGTTCTTC.

This chain links TRBV19 with TRBJ2-7; no reliable D call. The CDR3 length is 12 residues. V was shortened by 6 bases and J by 3 bases, with 9 bases between the two germline ends. Germline V lookup: CDR1 LNHDA, CDR2 SQIVND (reference sequence). CDR3 in amino acids: CASSQLGYEQYF. The CDR3 DNA follows: TGTGCCAGTAGCCAACTGGGCTACGAGCAGTACTTC.

This CDR3 reads CASSLGQGMTMGGYTF. For the CDR3, the DNA is TGTGCCAGCAGCTTAGGCCAGGGAATGACTATGGGTGGCTACACCTTC. The chain combines TRBV7-8 with TRBJ1-2, with D maybe TRBD1 (5 bases). The CDR3 is made up of 16 amino acids. V was trimmed by 1 base and J by 7 bases, leaving 19 bases between them. Germline V CDR1 and CDR2: SGHVS, FQNEAQ.

The sample holds one count of this clone. The gene calls are TRBV6-4 and TRBJ2-1; TRBD1 or TRBD2 may be the D gene (5 bases each). The CDR3 covers 15 residues. Germline V gene data show CDR1 as MRHNA and CDR2 as SNTAGT. The V end lost 6 bases, the J end lost 4 bases, and 16 bases lay between the germline ends. In nucleotides, the CDR3 is TGTGCCAGCAGCGAAATCGGGACCCCGTACAATGAGCAGTTCTTC. This codes for CASSEIGTPYNEQFF.

The genes are TRBV4-1 and TRBJ2-1, with TRBD2 matching over 12 bases. Germline V gene lookup returns CDR1 MGHRA and CDR2 YSYEKL. The CDR3 extends over 16 amino acids. V gave up 3 bases and J gave up 10 bases; unmatched junction bases: 10. CDR3 in amino acids: CASSQTSGRTIKEQFF. CDR3 coding DNA: TGCGCCAGCAGCCAGACTAGCGGGAGAACAATTAAGGAGCAGTTCTTC.

The chain uses TRBV4-2 and TRBJ1-6; D gene uncertain. The length of the CDR3 is 13 residues. CDR1 is LGHNA and CDR2 is YNFKEQ in the germline V gene. Trimming pared 0 bases from V and 15 bases from J, leaving 12 bases between. The CDR3 region is CASSQDLRGHLHF. The CDR3 coding sequence is TGTGCCAGCAGCCAAGATCTTCGTGGTCACCTCCACTTT.